The 21 T cell receptor beta chains below come from one sample, sequenced in a study of cytomegalovirus exposure and HLA in healthy donors. With 60 Vbeta and 13 Jbeta primers, the PCR was carried out. Profiled with immunoSEQ multiplex PCR; TCRdb holds only in-frame clones, not every one. The table shows 80,000 or so clones, with 72% occurring only once. Sequencing was done on a sample of PBMCs. The receptors here all came from a woman aged 40 to 50 in good health and CMV-seropositive.

This chain joins TRBV25-1 and TRBJ1-1; D is uncertain. The CDR3 covers 13 residues. Per germline, CDR1 MGHDK and CDR2 SYGVNS. V dropped 1 base and J dropped 1 base, with 4 bases sitting between them. CDR3 in amino acids: CASSEFKNTEAFF. DNA of the CDR3: TGTGCCAGCAGTGAATTTAAGAACACTGAAGCTTTCTTT.

V gene TRBV5-1 combines with J gene TRBJ1-1, with 9 nucleotides matching TRBD1. Per the germline V gene, CDR1 is SGHRS and CDR2 is YFSETQ. CDR3 size: 15 residues. V was clipped by 2 bases and J by 2 bases; unmatched bases: 4. CDR3 sequence reads: CASSLQGAGNTEAFF. CDR3 nucleotide sequence: TGCGCCAGCAGCTTACAGGGGGCTGGCAACACTGAAGCTTTCTTT.

This clone was seen only a few times. The rearrangement links TRBV6-5 to TRBJ2-7; TRBD2 is a possible D gene (7 bases). Deletions cut 5 bases from V and 3 bases from J, with 11 bases between. Per germline, CDR1 MNHEY and CDR2 SVGAGI. The CDR3 runs to 13 residues. CDR3 in amino acids: CASSRGGLYEQYF. The CDR3 DNA follows: TGTGCCAGCAGTAGGGGGGGTCTCTACGAGCAGTACTTC.

This CDR3 is CASSLIIGGDGQQFF. The CDR3 nucleotides are TGCGCCAGCAGCTTGATTATCGGCGGAGACGGACAACAGTTCTTC. V usage is TRBV5-1 and J usage is TRBJ2-1; weak D call: TRBD1 (5 bases). This CDR3 is built from 15 residues. V was clipped by 1 base and J by 13 bases, with 21 bases between them. Germline V lookup: CDR1 SGHRS, CDR2 YFSETQ. Combining the CDR3 with reference TRBV5-1 and TRBJ2-1 gives the whole variable domain KAGVTQTPRYLIKTRGQQVTLSCSPISGHRSVSWYQQTPGQGLQFLFEYFSETQRNKGNFPGRFSGRQFSNSRSEMNVSTLELGDSALYLCASSLIIGGDGQQFFGPGTRLTVL.

The chain recombines TRBV7-2 with TRBJ1-2; D might be TRBD1 (5 bases). Germline V gene lookup returns CDR1 SGHTA and CDR2 FQGNSA. The CDR3 consists of 15 residues. The ends were cut back, 5 bases at V and 6 bases at J, with 19 bases in the middle. CDR3 nucleotide sequence: TGTGCCAGCAGCCTACAGGCGGGGGGAAAAGATGGCTACACCTTC. It yields the protein CASSLQAGGKDGYTF.

The rearrangement links TRBV6-4 to TRBJ1-1; D unclear. Trimming shortened V by 6 bases and J by 6 bases, and 26 bases separated the two germline ends. The length of the CDR3 is 17 residues. Germline CDR1 is MRHNA and CDR2 is SNTAGT. CDR3 DNA sequence: TGTGCCAGCAGGTCCTATCCCGACGGTGGAGGCAGCGCTGAAGCTTTCTTT. This translates into CASRSYPDGGGSAEAFF.

This chain uses TRBV4-1 with TRBJ2-2; 8 nucleotides match TRBD2. With V trimmed by 1 base and J by 9 bases, 7 bases remained unmatched. The CDR3 has 15 residues. CDR1 MGHRA and CDR2 YSYEKL come from the germline V gene. CDR3 residues: CASSQGTSRTRELFF. The CDR3 DNA reads as TGCGCCAGCAGCCAAGGGACTAGCCGTACCCGGGAGCTGTTTTTT.

The chain has TRBV7-2 and TRBJ2-3, with D maybe TRBD2 (6 bases). This CDR3 contains 15 residues. Trimming took 1 base from V and 2 from J, leaving 10 bases between them. Germline V gene data show CDR1 as SGHTA and CDR2 as FQGNSA. The CDR3 DNA reads as TGTGCCAGCAGCTTAGTGGGGGGAAACACAGATACGCAGTATTTT. The encoded protein is CASSLVGGNTDTQYF.

The V and J genes are TRBV4-2 and TRBJ1-1; a weak D match, TRBD1 (6 bases). The CDR3 totals 14 residues. Trimming shortened V by 2 bases and J by 6 bases, and 13 bases separated the two germline ends. The V gene's germline CDR1 is LGHNA and CDR2 YNFKEQ. The CDR3 DNA is TGTGCCAGCAGCCAAACTCAGGGGAGCGCTGAAGCTTTCTTT. Translated, it gives CASSQTQGSAEAFF.

DNA of the CDR3: TGTGCCAGCAGATTAAGCCCGGGCAATCAGCCCCAGCATTTT. It encodes CASRLSPGNQPQHF. The chain has TRBV6-5 and TRBJ1-5; D gene uncertain. Germline CDR1 is MNHEY and CDR2 is SVGAGI. Trimming shortened V by 6 bases and J by 2 bases, and 11 bases separated the two germline ends. There are 14 residues in the CDR3.

This chain links TRBV19 with TRBJ2-3; tentative D call: TRBD1 (7 bases). Germline V gene lookup returns CDR1 LNHDA and CDR2 SQIVND (reference sequence). The germline V and J ends were trimmed by 6 bases and 6 bases, with 19 bases remaining between them. The CDR3 has 15 amino acids. The CDR3 bases are TGTGCCAGTAGCGCCACTGGGGCAGGGGGGGATACGCAGTATTTT. The encoded protein is CASSATGAGGDTQYF.

The gene calls are TRBV11-3 and TRBJ1-1; D not certain. The V and J ends lost 2 bases and 5 bases respectively, with 9 bases between them. CDR3 length: 13 amino acids. Germline values: CDR1 SGHNT, CDR2 YENEEA. CDR3 loop: CASSLLPGTEAFF. The CDR3 DNA sequence: TGTGCCAGCAGCTTATTGCCCGGGACTGAAGCTTTCTTT.

The V call is TRBV28, the J call TRBJ1-1, with a tentative D call TRBD1 (6 bases). The V gene's germline CDR1 is MDHEN and CDR2 SYDVKM. Between the trimmed V and J ends, which lost 5 bases and 3 bases, there was a span of 10 bases. This CDR3 has 13 amino acids. In DNA, the CDR3 is TGTGCCAGCAGTCCGGGGGGGCACACTGAAGCTTTCTTT. It translates to CASSPGGHTEAFF.

This chain uses TRBV6-5 with TRBJ1-2; TRBD1 might be the D (5 bases). Germline V CDR1 and CDR2: MNHEY, SVGAGI. The CDR3 runs 14 residues. V was trimmed by 6 bases and J by 4 bases, leaving 15 bases between them. As DNA, the CDR3 is TGTGCCAGCAGAAGACAGTTTTTTGCCTATGGCTACACCTTC. It yields the protein CASRRQFFAYGYTF.

The chain is built from TRBV5-1 and TRBJ2-7; the D is unclear. Germline V CDR1 and CDR2: SGHRS, YFSETQ. Trimming stripped 1 base from V and 2 bases from J, with 10 bases between. This CDR3 is 14 amino acids long. DNA for the CDR3: TGCGCCAGCAGCTTGCTACCGGTAACCTACGAGCAGTACTTC. As protein: CASSLLPVTYEQYF.

This clone showed up just a few times. The chain combines TRBV9 with TRBJ1-4; no firm D call. Germline V CDR1 and CDR2: SGDLS, YYNGEE. The CDR3 runs 15 residues. V was shortened by 5 bases and J by 7 bases, with 18 bases between the two germline ends. The CDR3 DNA is TGTGCCAGCAGTCCCTTGGGAGGGCCGTTTGAAAAACTGTTTTTT. Translating gives CASSPLGGPFEKLFF.

The CDR3 here is CASSPRLAGGRGDTQYF. CDR3 bases: TGTGCCAGCAGCCCCCGGTTAGCGGGGGGCCGGGGAGATACGCAGTATTTT. The gene calls are TRBV7-2 and TRBJ2-3; 10 bases align to TRBD2. Germline lookup yields CDR1 SGHTA and CDR2 FQGNSA. This CDR3 is built from 17 residues. V gave up 5 bases and J gave up 5 bases; unmatched junction bases: 13.

This clone turned up a few times. The V and J genes are TRBV7-9 and TRBJ2-7; TRBD1 aligns across 9 bases. V was pared by 5 bases and J by 6 bases, with 11 bases of the junction left unmatched. The germline V gene encodes CDR1 SEHNR and CDR2 FQNEAQ (reference sequence). CDR3 size: 15 residues. The CDR3: CASSPAPGQGAEQYF. The CDR3 DNA reads TGTGCCAGCAGCCCAGCTCCGGGACAGGGTGCCGAGCAGTACTTC.

V and J are TRBV7-8 and TRBJ2-5; 7 nucleotides align to TRBD1. Germline CDR1 is SGHVS and CDR2 is FQNEAQ. The CDR3 runs 13 residues. J gave up 7 bases and V 4 bases, and 6 bases lay outside the gene matches. This CDR3 reads CASSSTGSGTQYF. CDR3 nucleotide sequence: TGTGCCAGCAGCTCGACAGGGTCAGGGACCCAGTACTTC.

V and J are TRBV19 and TRBJ1-5; D is unresolved. V lost 3 bases, J lost 4 bases, and 10 bases lay in between. CDR1 and CDR2 (germline): LNHDA, SQIVND (reference sequence). The CDR3 loop spans 14 amino acids. In DNA form, the CDR3 reads TGTGCCAGTAGTATTATTGGAGGGAATCAGCCCCAGCATTTT. It is translated as CASSIIGGNQPQHF.

This clone was picked up a small number of times. The chain links TRBV28 to TRBJ2-3, with D perhaps TRBD2 (7 bases). CDR1 is MDHEN and CDR2 is SYDVKM in the germline V gene. This CDR3 comprises 16 residues. Trimming removed 4 bases from V and 3 bases from J, with 17 bases in between. CDR3 amino acids: CASSWGGTGRTDTQYF. The CDR3 DNA reads as TGTGCCAGCAGTTGGGGGGGAACAGGGCGAACAGATACGCAGTATTTT.